This T cell receptor beta chain stems from a study of cytotoxic CD8 clonotypes in ibrutinib-treated CLL. Points from the study as a whole: Pretreatment clonality was elevated relative to age-matched healthy donors and paralleled circulating CD8+ T-cell counts.

This clone was detected only once. Its antigen is currently unknown. J gave up 3 bases and V 4 bases, and 2 bases lay outside the gene matches. The CDR3 is 13 amino acids. CDR1 and CDR2 from the germline V gene are SGHNT and YENEEA. Data came from immunoSEQ multiplex PCR; TCRdb stores just in-frame clones and leaves some out. Here the sample spans 20,000 or so clones, 70% to 80% being singletons. Material: PBMCs, obtained before ibrutinib treatment. The sequence was obtained from a human donor with chronic lymphocytic leukemia. The chain carries TRBV11-3 and TRBJ2-7; 8 bases agree with TRBD2. CDR3 coding DNA: TGTGCCAGCAGCTCGGGGACTAGCTACGAGCAGTACTTC. It specifies CASSSGTSYEQYF.